These 20 T cell receptor beta chains came from one sample sequenced in a study of cytomegalovirus exposure and HLA in healthy donors. Both 60 Vbeta primers and 13 Jbeta primers went into the PCR. The repertoire was sequenced with immunoSEQ multiplex PCR; TCRdb's copy has only in-frame clones and lacks some. Found here are 250,000 or so clones, 85% to 95% of them singletons; the top ten hold 1.5% to 2%. Specimen: PBMCs. Receptors were obtained from a girl aged 2 to 9 in good health and CMV-seronegative.

The chain joins TRBV29-1 to TRBJ1-2, with TRBD1 identical over 11 bases. The CDR3 is 11 amino acids. V shed 8 bases, J shed 7 bases, and the junction held 3 bases outside the gene matches. Germline CDR1 is SQVTM and CDR2 is ANQGSEA. CDR3 in amino acids: CSQDRGRGYTF. The CDR3 DNA follows: TGCAGCCAGGACAGGGGGCGTGGCTACACCTTC.

The chain recombines TRBV6-5 with TRBJ2-7; D might be TRBD1 (5 bases). V was shortened by 10 bases and J by 3 bases, with 19 bases between the two germline ends. The germline CDR1 and CDR2 sequences are MNHEY and SVGAGI. The CDR3 sequence is 14 residues long. This CDR3 is CATLQKGKNYEQYF. Written as DNA, the CDR3 is TGTGCCACCCTCCAAAAGGGGAAAAACTACGAGCAGTACTTC.

This chain connects TRBV27 to TRBJ1-2; a possible D gene is TRBD1 (5 bases). This CDR3 region has 13 residues. CDR1 is MNHEY and CDR2 is SMNVEV in the germline V gene (reference sequence). V lost 2 bases to trimming and J lost 4 bases, with 8 bases between them. This CDR3 reads CASSLKGSYGYTF. The CDR3 DNA follows: TGTGCCAGCAGTTTAAAGGGGTCCTATGGCTACACCTTC.

The table lists this clone with a count of one. This rearrangement joins TRBV9 to TRBJ2-2; TRBD2 matches 7 bases. The ends lost 3 bases at V and 5 bases at J; junction bases unmatched: 7. This CDR3 has 15 amino acids. Per the germline V gene, CDR1 is SGDLS and CDR2 is YYNGEE. Written as DNA, the CDR3 is TGTGCCAGCAGCGCTTGGGGGGGAGATACCGGGGAGCTGTTTTTT. This gives the protein CASSAWGGDTGELFF.

This clone has just one count. V is TRBV4-1 and J is TRBJ1-2; D perhaps matches TRBD1 (6 bases). From germline, CDR1 is MGHRA and CDR2 YSYEKL. The CDR3 covers 17 residues. The germline V and J ends were trimmed by 2 bases and 7 bases, with 23 bases remaining between them. The CDR3 sequence is CASSQPWEGRGVRGYTF. In nucleotides, the CDR3 is TGCGCCAGCAGCCAACCTTGGGAGGGCAGGGGAGTCCGTGGCTACACCTTC.

The chain carries TRBV10-1 and TRBJ1-1; 8 positions match TRBD1. V shed 7 bases, J shed 3 bases, and the junction held 10 bases outside the gene matches. The CDR3 is 15 residues long. Germline CDR1 reads WNHNN; CDR2 reads SYGVQD (reference sequence). CDR3 sequence: CASMAGQGRDTEAFF. CDR3 DNA: TGCGCCAGCATGGCTGGACAGGGTCGGGACACTGAAGCTTTCTTT.

The chain is built from TRBV27 and TRBJ2-5; 8 nucleotides align to TRBD2. The DNA end is more similar to TRBJ2-7, so the J call may be wrong. The CDR3 consists of 14 residues. Germline V gene lookup returns CDR1 MNHEY and CDR2 SMNVEV (reference sequence). The CDR3, as DNA: TGTGCCAGCAGTTTCCAGCGGGAGCCCTACGAGCAGTACTTC. Translating it yields CASSFQREPYEQYF.

The gene calls are TRBV2 and TRBJ2-1; D is undetermined. Looked up from germline, CDR1 is SNHLY and CDR2 is FYNNEI. The ends were cut back, 2 bases at V and 0 bases at J, with 8 bases in the middle. The length of the CDR3 is 15 residues. The CDR3 region is CASSESKSSYNEQFF. DNA for the CDR3: TGTGCCAGCAGTGAATCCAAGAGCTCCTACAATGAGCAGTTCTTC.

CDR3 sequence: CASSPGGAGGLGYEQYF. CDR3 nucleotides: TGTGCCAGCAGCCCCGGGGGAGCGGGGGGCCTGGGCTACGAGCAGTACTTC. The chain couples TRBV9 to TRBJ2-7; 9 nucleotides match TRBD2. V lost 4 bases and J lost 3; bases outside the gene matches: 14. The germline gives CDR1 SGDLS, CDR2 YYNGEE. This CDR3 is 17 amino acids long.

The chain combines TRBV28 with TRBJ1-5, with D perhaps matching TRBD1 (6 bases). Deletions cut 3 bases from V and 7 bases from J, with 13 bases between. The CDR3 consists of 14 residues. Looked up from germline, CDR1 is MDHEN and CDR2 is SYDVKM. The CDR3 region is CASSLEQGAQPQHF. CDR3 coding DNA: TGTGCCAGCAGTTTGGAACAGGGAGCGCAGCCCCAGCATTTT.

The rearrangement links TRBV6-5 to TRBJ1-5, with D possibly being TRBD1 (5 bases). This CDR3 contains 14 residues. Trimming pared 2 bases from V and 6 bases from J, leaving 11 bases between. Germline V gives CDR1 MNHEY, CDR2 SVGAGI. The CDR3 nucleotides are TGTGCCAGCAGTTACCGGGGGGTCAGTCAGCCCCAGCATTTT. Its translation: CASSYRGVSQPQHF.

This clone is a singleton in its sample. V usage is TRBV5-6 and J usage is TRBJ1-5; 8 bases are shared with TRBD1. CDR3 length: 14 residues. From germline, CDR1 is SGHDT and CDR2 YYEEEE. After removal of 3 bases from V and 2 bases from J, the junction contained 1 base not matched to a gene. CDR3 bases: TGTGCCAGCAGCTGGGGACAGGGCAATCAGCCCCAGCATTTT. It codes for CASSWGQGNQPQHF.

The J gene is TRBJ2-7, the V gene TRBV4-1; D may be TRBD2 (5 bases). The CDR3 sequence is 14 residues long. V lost 2 bases to trimming and J lost 2 bases, with 10 bases between them. Per the germline V gene, CDR1 is MGHRA and CDR2 is YSYEKL. The DNA for the CDR3 is TGCGCCAGCAGCCAACCAGAGGGAACCTACGAGCAGTACTTC. Encoded protein: CASSQPEGTYEQYF.

The chain employs TRBV5-1 and TRBJ2-7, with D perhaps TRBD1 (6 bases). There are 14 residues in the CDR3. V lost 0 bases, J lost 2 bases, and 9 bases lay in between. Germline lookup yields CDR1 SGHRS and CDR2 YFSETQ. In DNA form, the CDR3 reads TGCGCCAGCAGCTTGGTCGGACAGACCTACGAGCAGTACTTC. As protein: CASSLVGQTYEQYF.

The chain is built from TRBV27 and TRBJ2-7; D is possibly TRBD1 (5 bases). The CDR3 contains 16 residues. Deletions cut 5 bases from V and 5 bases from J, with 22 bases between. Germline CDR1 and CDR2: MNHEY and SMNVEV (reference sequence). CDR3 protein: CASSPAAGKRTDEQYF. The DNA for the CDR3 is TGTGCCAGCAGTCCCGCGGCAGGGAAGCGTACGGACGAGCAGTACTTC.

The rearrangement links TRBV5-1 to TRBJ1-4; TRBD1 is a possible D gene (6 bases). V lost 3 bases, J lost 8 bases, and 17 bases lay in between. The CDR3 covers 15 residues. From germline, CDR1 is SGHRS and CDR2 YFSETQ. This CDR3 is CASSWGRSQGEKLFF. The CDR3 nucleotides read TGCGCCAGCAGCTGGGGGCGATCTCAGGGAGAAAAACTGTTTTTT.

This clone was seen once. The J gene is TRBJ1-6, the V gene TRBV14; D call uncertain. The V gene lost 2 bases and the J gene lost 10 bases, with 12 bases spanning the gap. The CDR3 is made up of 14 amino acids. In germline, CDR1 is SGHDN, CDR2 FVKESK. The CDR3 reads CASSQRSGTSPLHF. DNA for the CDR3: TGTGCCAGCAGCCAAAGGTCAGGTACCTCACCCCTCCACTTT.

The sample holds one count of this clone. The chain employs TRBV28 and TRBJ2-7, with D unclear. V was cut by 2 bases and J by 1 base, with 12 bases left in between. Per germline, CDR1 MDHEN and CDR2 SYDVKM. The CDR3 runs 15 residues. In DNA form, the CDR3 reads TGTGCCAGCAGTTTACCTAGGAAATCGTCCTACGAGCAGTACTTC. It is translated as CASSLPRKSSYEQYF.

The chain has TRBV5-6 and TRBJ1-2, with D possibly matching TRBD1 (6 bases). Germline V gives CDR1 SGHDT, CDR2 YYEEEE. The V end was cut by 2 bases, the J end by 8 bases, with 19 bases between. The CDR3 contains 15 residues. The CDR3 DNA sequence: TGTGCCAGCAGCTTACGGACGCAGGGGCCAAGGGGCTACACCTTC. Protein: CASSLRTQGPRGYTF.

This chain joins TRBV27 and TRBJ1-1; maybe TRBD1 (6 bases). Germline V CDR1 and CDR2: MNHEY, SMNVEV (reference sequence). This CDR3 contains 13 residues. Trimming cost V 5 bases and J 1 base, with 8 bases left between them. CDR3 amino acids: CASSPRGNTEAFF. CDR3 coding DNA: TGTGCCAGCAGTCCCAGGGGGAACACTGAAGCTTTCTTT.